The 5 T cell receptor beta chains presented below share a single source sample, sequenced in a study of blood T cell repertoires in COVID-19. Clones were sequenced by immunoSEQ multiplex PCR, and TCRdb holds only the in-frame ones, with some missing. The repertoire has fewer than 50,000 clones, about 84% of them found once; the top ten carry under 15%. Specimen: peripheral blood. The source is a human donor in a cohort sampled during active COVID-19.

The chain has TRBV5-6 and TRBJ1-3; 9 nucleotides align to TRBD1. Germline trimming cut 3 bases from V and 0 bases from J; bases unmatched to any gene: 7. This CDR3 is 17 amino acids long. CDR1 is SGHDT, CDR2 YYEEEE, per germline. CDR3 DNA sequence: TGTGCCAGCAGCTGGGGGACAGGGTCTATCTCTGGAAACACCATATATTTT. It encodes CASSWGTGSISGNTIYF.

In this sample, this clone turned up a few times. The chain employs TRBV2 and TRBJ1-1; D gene unclear. Germline V lookup: CDR1 SNHLY, CDR2 FYNNEI. The CDR3 covers 13 residues. Trimming left V 7 bases short and J 6 bases short, with 15 bases between. CDR3 loop: CASIRDFGAEAFF. The DNA for the CDR3 is TGTGCCAGCATACGTGACTTCGGGGCTGAAGCTTTCTTT.

The chain carries TRBV5-1 and TRBJ2-5; 9 bases line up with TRBD2. This CDR3 comprises 16 residues. Germline loops: CDR1 SGHRS, CDR2 YFSETQ. With V trimmed by 2 bases and J by 2 bases, 7 bases remained unmatched. The CDR3 loop reads CASSFPIAGAQETQYF. The CDR3, as DNA: TGCGCCAGCAGCTTCCCCATAGCGGGAGCTCAAGAGACCCAGTACTTC.

The count of this clone is one. The chain links TRBV20-1 to TRBJ2-7; D may be TRBD2 (6 bases). Trimming shortened V by 3 bases and J by 1 base, and 13 bases separated the two germline ends. Germline CDR1 and CDR2: DFQATT and SNEGSKA (reference sequence). This CDR3 is 14 amino acids long. The CDR3, as DNA: TGCAGTGCTAGTAGCGGCAGCAGTTCCTACGAGCAGTACTTC. Protein product: CSASSGSSSYEQYF.

Concerning this clone: This sample includes further DNA sequences coding for the same CDR3. This chain links TRBV4-2 with TRBJ2-3, with D unclear. CDR1 and CDR2 (germline): LGHNA, YNFKEQ. The CDR3 has 13 residues. Trimming took 2 bases from V and 2 from J, leaving 5 bases between them. In DNA form, the CDR3 reads TGTGCCAGCAGCCAAACTACCACAGATACGCAGTATTTT. It translates to CASSQTTTDTQYF.